This T cell receptor beta chain was captured in a study of blood T cell repertoires in COVID-19. During active infection, Seattle patients enrolled and were then monitored through disease. Sequencing used immunoSEQ multiplex PCR; TCRdb keeps in-frame clones, though not all of them. Of roughly 380,000 clones in the sample, approximately 91% were seen once. CDR1 LNHDA and CDR2 SQIVND come from the germline V gene (reference sequence). This CDR3 is built from 15 residues. Between the trimmed V and J ends, which lost 3 bases and 4 bases, there was a span of 14 bases. The sequenced sample consisted of peripheral blood. This TCR was sampled from a middle-aged woman with COVID-19, enrolled during active disease. V and J are TRBV19 and TRBJ2-3; D possibly corresponds to TRBD2 (6 bases). The CDR3 DNA reads TGTGCCAGTAGTATGGGGCAGGGAGGCGCAGATACGCAGTATTTT. Encoded protein: CASSMGQGGADTQYF.